The 15 T cell receptor beta chains given below trace back to one sample, sequenced in a study of molecular identifiers for immune sequencing clone quantification. One entry per CDR3 protein, called by TCRdb with MiXCR from the PCR reads. There are tens of thousands of distinct CDR3 sequences in the sample; roughly 36% occur only once, and 3.8% lies in the top ten. Sequenced material: naive CD8+ T cells from blood, with Jurkat cell RNA spiked in. Subset: FACS-sorted CD8+CD4-CCR7+CD45RA+ naive T cells. The receptors stem from a human donor in good health. Some libraries in this study had Jurkat cell RNA spiked in.

In the case of this clonotype: This could be a read error, since a much larger clone is one nucleotide away. CDR3 protein: CAGSPRPAVDEQFF. The CDR3 nucleotides read TGTGCCGGCAGTCCGAGGCCCGCTGTCGATGAGCAGTTCTTC. The rearrangement joins TRBV6-2 or TRBV6-3 to TRBJ2-1; no definite D call. This CDR3 has 14 residues. The germline gives CDR1 MNHEY, CDR2 SVGEGT.

There are a few counts of this clonotype. The chain couples TRBV5-6 to TRBJ2-5; D is possibly TRBD2 (6 bases). The CDR3 runs 15 residues. Between the trimmed V and J ends, which lost 0 bases and 8 bases, there was a span of 17 bases. CDR1 is SGHDT, CDR2 YYEEEE, per germline. This CDR3 is CASSLELDYPQTQYF. CDR3 DNA: TGTGCCAGCAGCTTGGAGCTGGACTACCCCCAAACCCAGTACTTC. The full variable domain, its missing parts supplied by reference TRBV5-6 and TRBJ2-5, is DAGVTQSPTHLIKTRGQQVTLRCSPKSGHDTVSWYQQALGQGPQFIFQYYEEEERQRGNFPDRFSGHQFPNYSSELNVNALLLGDSALYLCASSLELDYPQTQYFGPGTRLLVL.

V and J are TRBV6-5 and TRBJ2-1; 11 bases map to TRBD2. Germline V gene sequence: CDR1 MNHEY, CDR2 SVGAGI. The CDR3 is made up of 15 amino acids. V was clipped by 6 bases and J by 6 bases; unmatched bases: 7. The CDR3 nucleotides are TGTGCCAGCAGCATAGCGGGAGGGCTCTGCAATGAGCAGTTCTTC. Translated: CASSIAGGLCNEQFF.

This clonotype was observed a few times. The genes are TRBV28 and TRBJ2-7, with a tentative D call TRBD2 (6 bases). Trimming shortened V by 5 bases and J by 4 bases, and 15 bases separated the two germline ends. The V gene's germline CDR1 is MDHEN and CDR2 SYDVKM. The CDR3 is 14 amino acids. CDR3 coding DNA: TGTGCCAGCAGTAAGACTAGTATGGGGTACGAGCAGTACTTC. Its translation: CASSKTSMGYEQYF.

The V and J genes are TRBV7-6 and TRBJ2-3, with a tentative D call TRBD2 (6 bases). Trimming took 5 bases from V and 1 from J, leaving 13 bases between them. The germline CDR1 and CDR2 sequences are SGHVS and FNYEAQ. This CDR3 has 15 amino acids. CDR3 in amino acids: CASSQGTGGTDTQYF. In nucleotides, the CDR3 is TGTGCCAGCAGCCAAGGGACTGGAGGCACAGATACGCAGTATTTT.

This clonotype was picked up a small number of times. The chain joins TRBV27 to TRBJ1-5; D is undetermined. Germline loops: CDR1 MNHEY, CDR2 SMNVEV (reference sequence). The CDR3 totals 13 residues. Between the trimmed V and J ends, which lost 0 bases and 3 bases, there was a span of 3 bases. CDR3 in amino acids: CASSLSLNQPQHF. The CDR3 coding sequence is TGTGCCAGCAGTTTATCCCTCAATCAGCCCCAGCATTTT.

The chain is built from TRBV5-4 and TRBJ2-3, with TRBD2 matching 7 bases. Per germline, CDR1 SGHNT and CDR2 YYREEE (reference sequence). This CDR3 comprises 17 residues. The V gene end was trimmed by 1 base and the J gene end by 6 bases; junction bases not matched to a gene: 14. This CDR3 reads CASSLRAGEWGDDTQYF. In DNA form, the CDR3 reads TGTGCCAGCAGCTTGCGGGCGGGAGAATGGGGGGACGATACGCAGTATTTT.

This rearrangement joins TRBV7-9 to TRBJ2-5; the match to TRBD1 covers 8 bases. In germline, CDR1 is SEHNR, CDR2 FQNEAQ (reference sequence). V lost 1 base to trimming and J lost 7 bases; unmatched junction nucleotides: 8. The CDR3 loop spans 15 amino acids. CDR3 sequence reads: CASSLEGDRPWTQYF. DNA of the CDR3: TGTGCCAGCAGCTTAGAGGGGGACAGGCCATGGACCCAGTACTTC.

The table lists this clonotype with a few counts. A read error is likely, as this CDR3 ends without the conserved phenylalanine or tryptophan. The chain uses TRBV7-6 and TRBJ2-6; the match to TRBD1 covers 7 bases. The CDR3 consists of 19 residues. V trimming: 4 bases; J trimming: 0 bases; junction bases outside the gene matches: 12. Germline V gene lookup returns CDR1 SGHVS and CDR2 FNYEAQ. CDR3 bases: TGTGCCAGCAGCTCACCACTCCGGGACAGAGTCTCTGGGGCCAACGTCCTGACTATC. Its translation: CASSSPLRDRVSGANVLTI.

The chain uses TRBV9 and TRBJ2-7, with 7 bases identical to TRBD1. Germline V CDR1 and CDR2: SGDLS, YYNGEE. V dropped 0 bases and J dropped 5; count of bases not matched to a gene: 8. The length of the CDR3 is 15 residues. The CDR3 reads CASSVEGATINEQYF. DNA of the CDR3: TGTGCCAGCAGCGTAGAGGGGGCGACAATCAACGAGCAGTACTTC.

To note about this clonotype: At one end the junction does not follow the germline gene, possibly because of a read error. The V call is TRBV3-1, the J call TRBJ1-1, with 8 positions matching TRBD1. This CDR3 has 14 amino acids. Germline V gene lookup returns CDR1 LGHDT and CDR2 YNNKEL (reference sequence). The CDR3 DNA sequence: TGTGCCAGCAGTCAACAGGGGGTGACCACTGAAGCTATCTTT. It specifies CASSQQGVTTEAIF.

The rearrangement links TRBV27 to TRBJ2-3; TRBD2 agrees at 11 bases. CDR3 length equals 14 residues. The V gene end was trimmed by 3 bases and the J gene end by 9 bases; junction bases not matched to a gene: 5. The germline gives CDR1 MNHEY, CDR2 SMNVEV (reference sequence). In DNA form, the CDR3 reads TGTGCCAGCAGTTTTGGCCTAGCGGGAGGCACGCAGTATTTT. Protein sequence: CASSFGLAGGTQYF.

This chain joins TRBV5-1 and TRBJ2-7, with 7 nucleotides matching TRBD1. This CDR3 has 14 amino acids. Germline CDR1 SGHRS, CDR2 YFSETQ. Trimming at V came to 4 bases and at J to 3 bases, leaving 7 bases not matched to a gene. The CDR3 DNA follows: TGCGCCAGCAGCATCGACAGGGAAAACTACGAGCAGTACTTC. This codes for CASSIDRENYEQYF. Full variable domain (rest looked up from reference TRBV5-1 and TRBJ2-7): KAGVTQTPRYLIKTRGQQVTLSCSPISGHRSVSWYQQTPGQGLQFLFEYFSETQRNKGNFPGRFSGRQFSNSRSEMNVSTLELGDSALYLCASSIDRENYEQYFGPGTRLTVT.

The CDR3 spells CATSDGAIDTQYF. In DNA form, the CDR3 reads TGTGCCACCAGTGACGGAGCGATAGATACGCAGTATTTT. V usage is TRBV24-1 and J usage is TRBJ2-3; D uncertain. Deletions cut 4 bases from V and 5 bases from J, with 9 bases between. The CDR3 extends over 13 amino acids. CDR1 is KGHDR, CDR2 SFDVKD, per germline.

To note about this clonotype: Likely a read error: the CDR3 ends without its conserved phenylalanine or tryptophan. This chain connects TRBV5-8 to TRBJ1-1; D is ambiguous. This CDR3 is 14 amino acids long. Germline V gives CDR1 SGHTS, CDR2 YDEGEE. In nucleotides, the CDR3 is TGCGCCAGCAGCCCGGAGAGCATGAACACTGAAGCTTTCATT. Its protein is CASSPESMNTEAFI.